The T cell receptor beta chain under discussion was sequenced for a study of shared clonotypes between healthy human individuals. Whole-study results and caveats: The study found 4.5% to 5% of naive CD4 clonotypes shared across a handful of donors.

Of note for this clone: What it binds is unknown.

Sorted subsets were amplified in replicate PCRs using 200 to 250 ng DNA, approximately 30,000 T cell genomes. The method was immunoSEQ multiplex PCR; TCRdb's version includes in-frame clones alone and lacks a portion of them. The repertoire holds a few million clones, with approximately 96% as singletons. Unmatched junction bases numbered 6, after V lost 4 bases and J lost 4 bases. CDR3 length equals 15 residues. Per the germline V gene, CDR1 is MGHRA and CDR2 is YSYEKL. The clonotype was recovered from a man aged 18 to 30 in good health. V gene TRBV4-1 combines with J gene TRBJ2-3, with 9 bases matching TRBD1. Sequencing input: naive CD4+ T cells sorted from blood. Subset described: CD45RA+ positively selected. The CDR3 region is CASSPGTGRADTQYF. In nucleotides, the CDR3 is TGCGCCAGCAGCCCCGGGACAGGGCGCGCAGATACGCAGTATTTT.